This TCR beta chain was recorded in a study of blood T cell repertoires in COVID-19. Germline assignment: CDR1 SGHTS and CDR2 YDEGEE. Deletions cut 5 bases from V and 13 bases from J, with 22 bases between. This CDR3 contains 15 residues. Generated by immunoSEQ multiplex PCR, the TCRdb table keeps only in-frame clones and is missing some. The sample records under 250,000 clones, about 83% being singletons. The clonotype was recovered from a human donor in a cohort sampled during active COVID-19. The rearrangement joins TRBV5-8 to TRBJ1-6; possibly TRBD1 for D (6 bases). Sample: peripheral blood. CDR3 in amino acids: CASRPGTSGFGPLHF. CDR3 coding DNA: TGTGCCAGCAGACCCGGGACATCCGGATTTGGGCCCCTCCACTTT.